This T cell receptor beta chain was documented in a study of blood T cell repertoires in COVID-19. Sequencing was performed with immunoSEQ multiplex PCR; in TCRdb, only in-frame clones are kept and a portion is missing. Of 120,000 or so clones listed, 75% to 80% are singletons. With 0 bases removed from V and 9 bases from J, the gap between germline ends came to 25 bases. CDR3 length equals 18 residues. Looked up from germline, CDR1 is SGHKS and CDR2 is YYEKEE (reference sequence). The chain uses TRBV5-5 and TRBJ2-1; the D gene is possibly TRBD2 (9 bases). The sequenced material came from peripheral blood. This receptor was taken from a woman of 80 years or more with active or convalescent COVID-19. This CDR3 reads CASSLGQGAASGKTEQFF. CDR3 nucleotides: TGTGCCAGCAGCTTGGGGCAGGGGGCGGCTAGCGGGAAGACTGAGCAGTTCTTC.